This T cell receptor beta chain was recovered during a study of blood T cell repertoires in COVID-19 (TCRdb year 2020). As for the study more broadly: The collaborator samples originated in the United States, Italy and Spain and spanned the acute and convalescent phases of COVID-19. Samples came from the ongoing ImmuneRACE study (first 160 participants) plus 1,254 subjects from 6 global collaborators. The prospective study material was composed of cDNA or gDNA derived from T cells, B-cell-depleted T cells, or PBMCs. Subjects who had been exposed to COVID-19, were actively infected with it, or had recovered from it provided the deeply sampled blood TCRbeta repertoires that made up the dataset. The repertoires were released in a freely available public database meant as a resource for research on the immune response to SARS-CoV-2. Nearly every sample came with metadata listing a de-identified subject ID, COVID-19 status, age in years and sex. Where available, HLA class I and class II types were obtained from metadata supplied by the sample provider rather than from assay-based typing. Overall study outcomes, separate from this receptor: The amount of clinical and demographic metadata varied by source and participant and was provided uncurated.

TCRbeta CDR3 regions were amplified from genomic DNA by means of the immunoSEQ Assay, a bias-controlled multiplex PCR. Turning to the authors' computational methods: Nucleated cell counts per sample were estimated from amplification of reference gene primers within the assay. To quantify the absolute abundance of each unique TCRbeta CDR3 rearrangement, sequence reads were collapsed and filtered. For each sample, productive Simpson clonality was calculated as the square root of Simpson's diversity index across productive rearrangements. The source is immuneACCESS, and TCRdb retained only in-frame sequences with V and J called. Part of the clones is not carried over; for the studies checked, unresolved V genes explain less than half of this, and the remainder is unexplained. The V and J calls and clone size come from that table; D and trimming were worked out from the DNA. This sample comprises approximately 100,000 clones, 70% to 90% of them detected only once. The ten largest clones capture 3.1% of the sample.

Whole blood was collected in K2EDTA tubes by collaborating institutions according to the institutions' own protocols. Collaborator samples were shipped for TCRbeta analysis as frozen whole blood, isolated PBMCs, or DNA extracted from either sample type. V gives up 1 base and J gives up 2 bases, and the segment between their germline ends measures 26 bases. CDR1 is given as LNHNV and CDR2 as YYDKDF, both from the germline V gene (reference sequence). Counted from cysteine to phenylalanine, this CDR3 has 20 amino acids. This entry keeps only the CDR3 DNA: 60 bases, framed from base 1. Concerning this clone itself: Its recognized antigen is unknown. Base qualities were left out, and no much larger clone turns up one base away.

The sequencing input was peripheral blood. The origin of this receptor is a man aged 45-65 years in a cohort sampled during active COVID-19. The chain is encoded by TRBV15 joined to TRBJ2-5, with TRBD2 as a weak D call on 7 bases. The nucleotide sequence reads TGTGCCACCAGCAGAGGTTGGGGAGGGGGAACATCCTTTAGGCAAGAGACCCAGTACTTC. Its protein is CATSRGWGGGTSFRQETQYF.